The sequence of this TCR beta chain was determined in a study of OX40 agonist ivuxolimab in advanced cancers. This CDR3 has 13 residues. V was trimmed by 1 base and J by 3 bases, leaving 3 bases between them. Per germline, CDR1 LNHNV and CDR2 YYDKDF (reference sequence). TCRdb's table, derived via immunoSEQ multiplex PCR, lists solely in-frame clones and lacks some. The table records 60,000 to 65,000 clones, 85% to 90% of them present only once. This clone appeared a single time. This sample comprised CD4+ or CD8+ T cells sorted from blood, obtained in a trial of the OX40 agonist ivuxolimab. This TCR derives from an adult with an advanced solid tumor such as melanoma, head and neck, liver or kidney cancer. The rearrangement uses TRBV15 and TRBJ2-2; D remains ambiguous. The CDR3 nucleotides read TGTGCCACCAGCAGAGGGTACACCGGGGAGCTGTTTTTT. This sequence encodes CATSRGYTGELFF.